Following are 8 T cell receptor beta chains from one sample sequenced in a study of Ad26.COV2.S vaccination and SARS-CoV-2 variants. TCRdb's copy holds only in-frame clones and misses some; the assay was immunoSEQ multiplex PCR. This table has 350,000 to 400,000 clones, approximately 89% appearing once. Stated treatment: about 20 received Ad26.COV2.S at low or high dose, single or two shots; five or six received placebo; per-sample allocation not given. The samples date from day 63 after the first vaccine or placebo injection. Material: peripheral blood, obtained in a trial of Ad26.COV2.S vaccine versus placebo. The receptors originated from a person aged 18-60 years who received the Ad26.COV2.S COVID-19 vaccine or a placebo.

The chain has TRBV9 and TRBJ2-7, with TRBD2 identical over 7 bases. The germline V gene has CDR1 SGDLS and CDR2 YYNGEE. The CDR3 has 13 amino acids. The V gene end was trimmed by 6 bases and the J gene end by 3 bases; junction bases not matched to a gene: 6. The CDR3 reads CASMRAGSYEQYF. For the CDR3, the DNA is TGTGCCAGCATGCGAGCGGGAAGCTACGAGCAGTACTTC. Using reference TRBV9 and TRBJ2-7 for the parts outside the CDR3, the full variable domain is DSGVTQTPKHLITATGQRVTLRCSPRSGDLSVYWYQQSLDQGLQFLIQYYNGEERAKGNILERFSAQQFPDLHSELNLSSLELGDSALYFCASMRAGSYEQYFGPGTRLTVT.

The rearrangement links TRBV30 to TRBJ2-5; D possibly corresponds to TRBD2 (5 bases). V lost 0 bases and J 0 bases, leaving 8 bases between the germline ends. In germline, CDR1 is GTSNPN, CDR2 SVGIG (reference sequence). The CDR3 has 14 residues. CDR3 DNA: TGTGCCTGGAGTGTATACGGGAACCAAGAGACCCAGTACTTC. Its translation is CAWSVYGNQETQYF.

V usage is TRBV10-2 and J usage is TRBJ1-4; no definite D call. The CDR3 covers 15 residues. Germline V gene lookup returns CDR1 WSHSY and CDR2 SAAADI. Trimming took 5 bases from V and 0 from J, leaving 10 bases between them. The CDR3 is CASSPAGSTNEKLFF. CDR3 nucleotides: TGCGCCAGCAGTCCGGCCGGTTCAACTAATGAAAAACTGTTTTTT.

V is TRBV4-2 and J is TRBJ2-2; a possible D gene is TRBD2 (6 bases). CDR1 and CDR2 from the germline V gene are LGHNA and YNFKEQ. Trimming left V 3 bases short and J 4 bases short, with 12 bases between. CDR3 length: 15 residues. The CDR3 DNA follows: TGTGCCAGCAGCCATGGGGGGACTCCCACCGGGGAGCTGTTTTTT. Amino acid sequence: CASSHGGTPTGELFF.

This clone has just one count. The CDR3 is CSVATGTGTYEQYF. CDR3 nucleotide sequence: TGCAGCGTTGCGACCGGGACAGGGACCTACGAGCAGTACTTC. The chain couples TRBV29-1 to TRBJ2-7; 9 bases match TRBD1. V was pared by 4 bases and J by 2 bases, with 6 bases of the junction left unmatched. CDR1 SQVTM and CDR2 ANQGSEA come from the germline V gene. The CDR3 loop spans 14 amino acids.

This sequence joins TRBV28 and TRBJ1-6; the D gene is possibly TRBD1 (6 bases). The CDR3 has 13 residues. Germline CDR1 reads MDHEN; CDR2 reads SYDVKM. The ends were cut back, 11 bases at V and 7 bases at J, with 15 bases in the middle. The CDR3 here is CAAGEGNNSPLHF. For the CDR3, the DNA is TGTGCCGCAGGGGAAGGGAACAATTCACCCCTCCACTTT. Combining the CDR3 with reference TRBV28 and TRBJ1-6 gives the whole variable domain DVKVTQSSRYLVKRTGEKVFLECVQDMDHENMFWYRQDPGLGLRLIYFSYDVKMKEKGDIPEGYSVSREKKERFSLILESASTNQTSMYLCAAGEGNNSPLHFGNGTRLTVT.

The chain employs TRBV2 and TRBJ2-3; 7 bases map to TRBD2. This CDR3 has 16 amino acids. The V gene's germline CDR1 is SNHLY and CDR2 FYNNEI. Unmatched junction bases numbered 9, after V lost 3 bases and J lost 3 bases. The CDR3 DNA is TGTGCCAGCAGTGAGGTGCGGGGGAGAGCAACAGATACGCAGTATTTT. Translating it yields CASSEVRGRATDTQYF.

The V gene is TRBV7-3, the J gene TRBJ2-1, with TRBD2 identical over 10 bases. Germline V CDR1 and CDR2: SGHTA, FQGTGA. The CDR3 sequence is 15 residues long. Germline trimming cut 5 bases from V and 4 bases from J; bases unmatched to any gene: 5. CDR3 loop: CASSPSGSTYNEQFF. CDR3 nucleotide sequence: TGTGCCAGCAGCCCTAGCGGGAGCACATACAATGAGCAGTTCTTC.